This is a list of T cell receptor beta chains from one sample in a study of T-cell memory formation after mild COVID-19. TCRdb re-called the 5' RACE reads with MiXCR, one entry per CDR3 protein. Of fewer than 350,000 distinct CDR3 sequences in the sample, around 8% were seen once. Material for sequencing was PBMCs or a T cell subset sorted from them (not recorded which). The receptor set was obtained from a man younger than 35 who had mild COVID-19 (a few samples of this study predate the infection). Cell type and time point are not known. Each CDR3 is given with its conserved first and last residue. D genes are given only for firm matches. Part of the rows lack a size; the others show once, few, many or a class for expanded clones.

d_call j_call cdr3_length v_call clone_size cdr3_aa cdr3_nt
. TRBJ1-4 16 TRBV4-1 few CASSQDEPPTNEKLFF TGCGCCAGCAGCCAAGATGAGCCACCAACTAATGAAAAACTGTTTTTT
. TRBJ1-4 15 TRBV6-6 . CASRGTGEEREKLFF TGTGCCAGCAGGGGGACGGGGGAAGAACGAGAAAAACTGTTTTTT
TRBD1 TRBJ2-7 15 TRBV6-1 few CASRKGTGGLYEQYF TGTGCCAGCAGGAAGGGTACAGGGGGCTTGTACGAGCAGTACTTC
TRBD1 TRBJ1-1 17 TRBV27 few CASSLYGTGRVGTEAFF TGTGCCAGCAGTTTATATGGGACAGGGAGGGTGGGCACTGAAGCTTTCTTT
TRBD1 TRBJ1-1 14 TRBV12-3/TRBV12-4 few CASTDRASNTEAFF TGTGCCAGCACGGACAGGGCGTCGAACACTGAAGCTTTCTTT
TRBD2 TRBJ2-5 16 TRBV12-3/TRBV12-4 few CASSPRVAGPQETQYF TGTGCCAGCAGTCCCCGGGTAGCGGGGCCTCAAGAGACCCAGTACTTC
. TRBJ2-5 14 TRBV5-1 many CASSLLSVQETQYF TGCGCCAGCAGCTTGCTCTCGGTCCAAGAGACCCAGTACTTC
. TRBJ2-3 12 TRBV6-2/TRBV6-3 few CASSHPEDTQYF TGTGCCAGCAGCCACCCGGAGGATACGCAGTATTTT
. TRBJ1-5 13 TRBV7-9 few CASSRGLDTPQHF TGTGCCAGCAGCAGGGGGTTGGACACACCCCAGCATTTT
. TRBJ1-1 14 TRBV12-3/TRBV12-4 . CASTVGAANTEAFF TGTGCCAGCACCGTAGGGGCCGCGAACACTGAAGCTTTCTTT
TRBD2 TRBJ2-3 17 TRBV7-3 many CASSPGLAGGRTDTQYF TGTGCCAGCAGCCCCGGACTAGCGGGGGGGAGAACAGATACGCAGTATTTT
. TRBJ1-4 16 TRBV4-1 . CASSQFRRATNEKLFF TGCGCCAGCAGCCAATTCCGGCGTGCAACTAATGAAAAACTGTTTTTT
TRBD2 TRBJ2-5 14 TRBV5-1 few CASRKTSGGETQYF TGCGCCAGCAGGAAGACTAGCGGGGGGGAGACCCAGTACTTC
. TRBJ1-1 14 TRBV12-3/TRBV12-4 many CASSSATDNTEAFF TGTGCCAGCAGCTCCGCTACAGATAACACTGAAGCTTTCTTT
TRBD2 TRBJ2-1 15 TRBV20-1 . CSASPPSGVVDEQFF TGCAGTGCATCCCCGCCTAGCGGCGTCGTCGATGAGCAGTTCTTC
. TRBJ1-1 14 TRBV7-2 few CASSAYRENTEAFF TGTGCCAGCAGCGCCTACAGGGAGAACACTGAAGCTTTCTTT
TRBD2 TRBJ2-3 19 TRBV4-3 few CASSQDWPERGLNTDTQYF TGCGCCAGCAGCCAAGATTGGCCCGAGCGGGGGCTGAACACAGATACGCAGTATTTT
TRBD1 TRBJ2-5 15 TRBV20-1 . CSARDGGQGRETQYF TGCAGTGCTAGAGATGGGGGACAGGGAAGAGAGACCCAGTACTTC
. TRBJ2-3 14 TRBV27 many CASGREPYTNTQYF TGTGCCAGCGGACGGGAACCGTACACCAATACGCAGTATTTT
. TRBJ1-5 15 TRBV7-2 many CASSPQLARNQPQHF TGTGCCAGCAGCCCCCAGCTAGCGCGCAATCAGCCCCAGCATTTT
. TRBJ2-2 16 TRBV7-3 . CASSPTGPSAGGELFF TGTGCCAGCAGCCCCACAGGGCCCTCAGCCGGCGGGGAGCTGTTTTTT
. TRBJ1-1 15 TRBV20-1 . CSAGVGTAKTTEAFF TGCAGTGCTGGCGTCGGGACGGCAAAGACCACTGAAGCTTTCTTT
TRBD1 TRBJ1-2 16 TRBV5-1 . CASRELTGSANYGYTF TGCGCCAGCAGGGAGTTGACAGGGTCAGCTAACTATGGCTACACCTTC
. TRBJ2-7 14 TRBV5-1 . CASSLRTDSYEQYF TGCGCCAGCAGCCTTAGGACGGACTCCTACGAGCAGTACTTC
TRBD1 TRBJ1-2 14 TRBV5-4 . CASSAGQNNYGYTF TGTGCCAGCAGCGCGGGACAGAATAACTATGGCTACACCTTC
. TRBJ2-3 15 TRBV12-3/TRBV12-4 few CASLRGPPTGNTQYF TGTGCCAGCCTAAGAGGTCCCCCCACAGGAAATACGCAGTATTTT
. TRBJ1-5 13 TRBV20-1 few CSASGNSNQPQHF TGCAGTGCTAGTGGCAATAGCAATCAGCCCCAGCATTTT
TRBD1 TRBJ1-1 14 TRBV4-3 few CASSQEQGHTEAFF TGCGCCAGCAGCCAAGAACAGGGGCACACTGAAGCTTTCTTT
. TRBJ2-6 14 TRBV10-3 many CAISEPRGANVLTF TGTGCCATCAGTGAGCCACGCGGGGCCAACGTCCTGACTTTC
. TRBJ2-3 16 TRBV18 . CASMPNGTSLTDTQYF TGTGCCAGCATGCCGAACGGGACAAGCCTCACAGATACGCAGTATTTT
. TRBJ2-7 12 TRBV7-9 many CASSSGAYEQYF TGTGCCAGCAGCTCCGGGGCTTACGAGCAGTACTTC
. TRBJ2-1 12 TRBV11-3 . CASSRDYNEQFF TGTGCCAGCAGCAGGGACTACAATGAGCAGTTCTTC
TRBD2 TRBJ2-3 15 TRBV11-3 few CASSTGLAELDTQYF TGTGCCAGCAGCACGGGACTAGCGGAATTAGATACGCAGTATTTT
TRBD1 TRBJ2-5 13 TRBV29-1 many CSVGQTGRETQYF TGCAGCGTTGGACAGACAGGGCGGGAGACCCAGTACTTC
. TRBJ2-3 14 TRBV20-1 few CSARLASGDGTQYF TGCAGTGCTAGACTGGCTTCGGGGGACGGGACGCAGTATTTT
TRBD2 TRBJ2-5 15 TRBV5-4 many CASSSLAGGYKTQYF TGTGCCAGCAGCTCGCTAGCGGGGGGGTACAAGACCCAGTACTTC
TRBD2 TRBJ2-7 16 TRBV5-1 . CASSLEPAGVTYEQYF TGCGCCAGCAGCTTGGAACCAGCGGGAGTAACCTACGAGCAGTACTTC
. TRBJ1-2 16 TRBV4-2 few CASSQERAATNYGYTF TGTGCCAGCAGCCAAGAACGGGCAGCTACTAACTATGGCTACACCTTC
TRBD1 TRBJ1-1 13 TRBV6-5 few CASSWDRGTEAFF TGTGCCAGCAGTTGGGACAGGGGAACTGAAGCTTTCTTT
TRBD1 TRBJ2-1 13 TRBV12-3/TRBV12-4 many CASSLTGNDEQFF TGTGCCAGCAGCCTGACAGGGAACGATGAGCAGTTCTTC
TRBD2 TRBJ2-7 14 TRBV12-3/TRBV12-4 many CASSGVAGGYEQYF TGTGCCAGCAGTGGGGTAGCGGGGGGGTACGAGCAGTACTTC